The entry below describes one T cell receptor (beta chain). This entry is derived from a study of T cell responses to AZD1222 COVID-19 vaccine. Some clones are missing from TCRdb's copy, which holds only in-frame ones; the method was immunoSEQ multiplex PCR. The sample lists over 130,000 clones, 70% to 90% occurring once. The sample here was peripheral blood, taken 28 days after the second AZD1222 dose. This receptor was taken from an adult who received the AZD1222 COVID-19 vaccine.

CDR3 nucleotide sequence: TGTGCCAGCAGCCCGGACACGTCGACCTACGAGCAGTACTTC. This codes for CASSPDTSTYEQYF. The rearrangement joins TRBV2 to TRBJ2-7, with D perhaps TRBD1 (5 bases). The germline V gene has CDR1 SNHLY and CDR2 FYNNEI. The CDR3 runs 14 residues. Between the trimmed V and J ends, which lost 6 bases and 2 bases, there was a span of 14 bases.